The rows below give T cell receptor beta chains drawn from one sample of a study of blood T cell repertoires in COVID-19. Libraries were prepared by immunoSEQ multiplex PCR; TCRdb keeps only in-frame clonotypes and omits some of them. The sample records a few hundred thousand clones, roughly 87% being singletons. The sequenced material came from PBMCs or T cells enriched from blood (not recorded which). The origin of the receptors is a woman between 25 and 40 years old who had recovered from COVID-19. Both conserved end residues are part of each CDR3. Each record gives: clone size, V gene, J gene, D gene, CDR3 DNA, CDR3 protein. The D gene is left open where the match is weak. Expanded clones are given a class, and other clones once, few, many or no size at all.

.	TRBV28	TRBJ1-6	TRBD1	TGTGCCAGCAGTTTAAGGACAGGGGATAATTCACCCCTCCACTTT	CASSLRTGDNSPLHF
.	TRBV19	TRBJ1-1	.	TGTGCCAGTAGTATAACAGGGCTGAACACTGAAGCTTTCTTT	CASSITGLNTEAFF
few	TRBV2	TRBJ1-1	.	TGTGCCAGCATCAGTCACGCAGGGGCCGGAGCCTGGGCTTTCTTT	CASISHAGAGAWAFF
.	TRBV4-1	TRBJ2-3	TRBD2	TGCGCCAGCAGCCAGGGCACCGGGGGGAGTTCAGATACGCAGTATTTT	CASSQGTGGSSDTQYF
.	TRBV28	TRBJ2-3	TRBD1	TGTGCCAGCAGTTTTCGAACAGGGGGCACAGATACGCAGTATTTT	CASSFRTGGTDTQYF
.	TRBV30	TRBJ2-7	.	TGTGCCTGGAGTCCGCGGGACAGAAATAGCTACGAGCAGTACTTC	CAWSPRDRNSYEQYF
.	TRBV6-5	TRBJ1-2	.	TGTGCCAGCAGGGAGACACAGGAGTACTATGGCTACACCTTC	CASRETQEYYGYTF
.	TRBV29-1	TRBJ2-5	.	TGCAGTGCCCGGTTACCCGAAGAGACCCAGTACTTC	CSARLPEETQYF
.	TRBV13	TRBJ2-6	TRBD1	TGTGCCAGCAGCCAAAACCTGGGACAGGGGGCGGCCGGGGCCAACGTCCTGACTTTC	CASSQNLGQGAAGANVLTF
.	TRBV6-5	TRBJ1-6	.	TGTGCCAGCAGTTATCAGGGGAACAGTTCACCCCTCCACTTT	CASSYQGNSSPLHF
.	TRBV19	TRBJ2-7	.	TGTGCCAGTAGTTCCAGACTAGCCTACGAGCAGTACTTC	CASSSRLAYEQYF
.	TRBV5-1	TRBJ2-7	.	TGCGCCAGCAGCTCGATGGACAGAAGAAACGAGCAGTACTTC	CASSSMDRRNEQYF
few	TRBV7-2	TRBJ2-4	TRBD2	TGTGCCAGCAGCTTAGGGACTAGATGGGATGTCATTCAGTACTTC	CASSLGTRWDVIQYF
.	TRBV7-2	TRBJ1-4	.	TGTGCCAGCAGCTTAGACAGGGCATCTAATGAAAAACTGTTTTTT	CASSLDRASNEKLFF
.	TRBV9	TRBJ1-4	TRBD1	TGTGCCAGCAGCTCCTTTGGGACAGTAAATGAAAAACTGTTTTTT	CASSSFGTVNEKLFF
.	TRBV6-2/TRBV6-3	TRBJ1-5	.	TGTGCCAGCAGTTACTCGAAGGCAGGGTCAAATCAGCCCCAGCATTTT	CASSYSKAGSNQPQHF
.	TRBV19	TRBJ2-7	TRBD1	TGTGCCAGTAATCAACCGGGACAGCGAACCTACGAGCAGTACTTC	CASNQPGQRTYEQYF
.	TRBV19	TRBJ2-1	TRBD2	TGTGCCAGTAGTACCCGTTCTAGCGGGAATTACAATGAGCAGTTCTTC	CASSTRSSGNYNEQFF
.	TRBV28	TRBJ1-5	.	TGTGCCAGCAGTTTAGGGGGGGGCGGGTTTCTACAGCCCCAGCATTTT	CASSLGGGGFLQPQHF
.	TRBV7-2	TRBJ2-1	TRBD2	TGTGCCAGCAGCCCGACTAGCTCCTCCGCGTTCTTC	CASSPTSSSAFF
.	TRBV9	TRBJ2-5	TRBD2	TGTGCCAGCAGCGCATCCCTAGCGGGGGGGCGGTGGGAGACCCAGTACTTC	CASSASLAGGRWETQYF
once	TRBV28	TRBJ1-2	TRBD1	TGTGCCAGCAGTCTACCTTCTTGGACAGGGGGGGGCTACACCTTC	CASSLPSWTGGGYTF
.	TRBV5-4	TRBJ2-7	.	TGTGCCAGCAGCTTGCCAGGGCCCTACGAGCAGTACTTC	CASSLPGPYEQYF
once	TRBV7-3	TRBJ2-1	TRBD2	TGTGCCAGCAGCTTGTGGCCGGGACTAGAGAATGAGCAGTTCTTC	CASSLWPGLENEQFF
.	TRBV20-1	TRBJ1-2	TRBD1	TGCAGTGCCTCGACAGGGGATGGCTACACCTTC	CSASTGDGYTF
.	TRBV20-1	TRBJ1-1	.	TGCAGTGCTAGCATGTCCTATGAAGCTTTCTTT	CSASMSYEAFF
.	TRBV28	TRBJ2-7	.	TGTGCCAGCAGTGGCATTCCCCTCGAGCAGTACTTC	CASSGIPLEQYF
.	TRBV19	TRBJ1-2	.	TGTGCCAGTAGTATAGAAGGCCAGGGGAGGGATAACTATGGCTACACCTTC	CASSIEGQGRDNYGYTF
.	TRBV6-2/TRBV6-3	TRBJ1-2	.	TGTGCCAGCAGTCACCGGGACACCCCGCTCTCCTATGGCTACACCTTC	CASSHRDTPLSYGYTF
.	TRBV25-1	TRBJ1-4	.	TGTGCCAGTTCCCAGACAGGAGTCGTCGCTAATGAAAAACTGTTTTTT	CASSQTGVVANEKLFF
few	TRBV7-9	TRBJ1-5	TRBD1	TGTGCCAGCAGCTTAGGAGGGGGCAGCAATCAGCCCCAGCATTTT	CASSLGGGSNQPQHF
.	TRBV25-1	TRBJ1-1	.	TGTGCCAGCATGGGCCAGGGCCCTCGTGAAGCTTTCTTT	CASMGQGPREAFF
.	TRBV2	TRBJ2-1	.	TGTGCCAGCTCTGATGATATAGAGGAGTTCTTC	CASSDDIEEFF
.	TRBV20-1	TRBJ1-2	.	TGCAGTGCTAGTGCATCCCAGTGGGGACTAGCCACCTTC	CSASASQWGLATF
.	TRBV28	TRBJ2-2	TRBD1	TGTGCCAGCAGTCCCCAATGGACAGGGGGCATTAGCGGGAGCGTCGGGGAGCTGTTTTTT	CASSPQWTGGISGSVGELFF
.	TRBV2	TRBJ2-5	TRBD2	TGTGCCAGCACTCTAGCGGGTGGAGAGACCCAGTACTTC	CASTLAGGETQYF
.	TRBV9	TRBJ2-7	TRBD1	TGTGCCAGCAGCGGGCCGACAGGGAACGAGCAGTACTTC	CASSGPTGNEQYF
.	TRBV11-2	TRBJ1-1	.	TGTGCCAGCAGCTTGGGAGTGGGAAGGCGGAACACTGAAGCTTTCTTT	CASSLGVGRRNTEAFF
.	TRBV2	TRBJ2-2	.	TGTGCCAGCAGTGTTCTAGAGCAGAACACCGGGGAGCTGTTTTTT	CASSVLEQNTGELFF
once	TRBV4-1	TRBJ1-5	.	TGCGCCAGCAGCCTTACCCACCGGGTCGATAGCAATCAGCCCCAGCATTTT	CASSLTHRVDSNQPQHF
.	TRBV2	TRBJ2-2	TRBD1	TGTGCCAGCCAGGGGGCAAGCGGGGAGCTGTTTTTT	CASQGASGELFF
.	TRBV11-2	TRBJ2-5	TRBD1	TGTGCCAGCAGCTTAGGTCGGGGACAGGTGATGTTGGGGCAAGAGACCCAGTACTTC	CASSLGRGQVMLGQETQYF